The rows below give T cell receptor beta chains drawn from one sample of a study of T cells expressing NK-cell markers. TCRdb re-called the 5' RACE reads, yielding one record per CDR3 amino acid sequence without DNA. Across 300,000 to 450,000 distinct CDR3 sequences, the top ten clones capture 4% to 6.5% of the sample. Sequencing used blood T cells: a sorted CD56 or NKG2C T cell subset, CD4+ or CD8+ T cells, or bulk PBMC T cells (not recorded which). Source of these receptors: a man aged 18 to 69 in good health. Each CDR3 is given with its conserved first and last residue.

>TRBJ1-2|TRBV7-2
CASRQGLSYGYTF
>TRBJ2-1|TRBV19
CASSSAAYNEQFF
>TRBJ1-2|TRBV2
CASSESQGGSYTF
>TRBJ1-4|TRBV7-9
CASTTHRGFYEKLFF
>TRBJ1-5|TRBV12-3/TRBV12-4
CATLRGDRGQPQHF
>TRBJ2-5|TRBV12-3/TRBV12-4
CASSSAGGQTQYF
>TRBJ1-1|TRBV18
CASSQTGATEAFF
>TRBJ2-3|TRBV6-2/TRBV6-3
CASSFGQGGPTDTQYF
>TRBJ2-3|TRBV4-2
CASSQEGRGGAGDTQYF
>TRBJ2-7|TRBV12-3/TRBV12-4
CATSGTGPRGREQYF
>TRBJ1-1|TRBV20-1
CSAAGQGMNTEAFF
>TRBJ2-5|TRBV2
CASSSGTSETQYF
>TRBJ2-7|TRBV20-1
CSAARVQVDYEQYF
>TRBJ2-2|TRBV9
CASSVAPEGELFF
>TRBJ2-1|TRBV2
CASRTGYYNEQFF
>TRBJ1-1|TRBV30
CAWLTGSPAAFF
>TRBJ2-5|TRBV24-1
CATSRGVETQYF
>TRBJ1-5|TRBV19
CASSPGTVRRPQHF
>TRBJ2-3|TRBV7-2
CASSSTAARDTQYF
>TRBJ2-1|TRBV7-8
CASSLGSLAGGYNEQFF
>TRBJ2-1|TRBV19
CASRLAGSSYNEQFF
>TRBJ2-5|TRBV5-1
CASSLGGYQETQYF
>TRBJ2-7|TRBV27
CASFRQTGGYYPDEQYF
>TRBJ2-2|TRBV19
CASSMMWGSNTGELFF
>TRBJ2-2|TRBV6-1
CASRDPGLEPTGELFF
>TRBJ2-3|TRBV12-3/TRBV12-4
CASRAPGTGTQYF
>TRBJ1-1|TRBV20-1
CSAEGQGNTEAFF
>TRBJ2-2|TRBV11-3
CASSGLTGGTIGELFF
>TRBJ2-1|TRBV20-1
CSGRLGVRNEQFF
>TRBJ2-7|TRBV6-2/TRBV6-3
CASSYYRPSRDSKTYEQYF
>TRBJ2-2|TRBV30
CASRPAGGWDTGELFF
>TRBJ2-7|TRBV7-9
CASSLGLRQGTPYEQYF
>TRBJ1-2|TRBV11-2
CASSADPNYGYTF
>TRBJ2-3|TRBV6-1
CASNRIAGGTDTQYF
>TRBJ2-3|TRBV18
CASSPPAGLTDTQYF
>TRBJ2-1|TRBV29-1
CSQIPGGGDNEQFF
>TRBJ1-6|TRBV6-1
CASSNGISGSPLHF
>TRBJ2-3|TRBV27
CASSSLGGANTQYF
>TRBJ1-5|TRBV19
CASSIAPRGPPQHF
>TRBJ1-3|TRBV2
CASSGQGARGNTIYF